This passage covers 22 T cell receptor beta chains from one sample sequenced in a study of beta chain features in type 1 diabetes. The investigators reverse transcribed all of the isolated RNA, so they sequenced expressed TCRB transcripts. Generated by immunoSEQ multiplex PCR, the TCRdb table keeps only in-frame clones and is missing some. This sample has 390,000 or so clones, with 11% to 15% found just once. The specimen sequenced was naive CD4+ T cells from blood. Receptors were obtained from a man aged 25-40 years in good health.

V is TRBV5-4 and J is TRBJ2-5; 10 positions agree with TRBD1. J lost 5 bases, V lost 4 bases, and 5 bases had no gene match. The CDR3 spans 14 residues. Per the germline V gene, CDR1 is SGHNT and CDR2 is YYREEE (reference sequence). The CDR3 bases are TGTGCCAGCAGCCGACAGGGGGCGTTGGAGACCCAGTACTTC. Protein: CASSRQGALETQYF. Supplemented by reference TRBV5-4 and TRBJ2-5, the full variable domain reads ETGVTQSPTHLIKTRGQQVTLRCSSQSGHNTVSWYQQALGQGPQFIFQYYREEENGRGNFPPRFSGLQFPNYSSELNVNALELDDSALYLCASSRQGALETQYFGPGTRLLVL.

The J gene is TRBJ2-3, the V gene TRBV7-9, with a weak D call TRBD2 (6 bases). CDR3 length: 14 residues. The germline CDR1 and CDR2 sequences are SEHNR and FQNEAQ (reference sequence). V lost 4 bases and J lost 4, with 12 bases in between. The CDR3 is CASSSEGLADTQYF. In nucleotides, the CDR3 is TGTGCCAGCAGCTCGGAGGGCCTCGCAGATACGCAGTATTTT. The variable domain in full, with the rest retrieved from reference TRBV7-9 and TRBJ2-3, is DTGVSQNPRHKITKRGQNVTFRCDPISEHNRLYWYRQTLGQGPEFLTYFQNEAQLEKSRLLSDRFSAERPKGSFSTLEIQRTEQGDSAMYLCASSSEGLADTQYFGPGTRLTVL.

This clone appeared a few times. The rearrangement uses TRBV29-1 and TRBJ1-5; a weak D match, TRBD1 (5 bases). The CDR3 contains 15 residues. Germline-derived CDR1 and CDR2 are SQVTM and ANQGSEA. Trimming removed 7 bases at V and 1 base at J, with 17 bases between. The CDR3 protein is CSATSGGRSNQPQHF. For the CDR3, the DNA is TGCAGCGCCACATCGGGGGGAAGGAGCAATCAGCCCCAGCATTTT.

This clone was seen a few times. The chain employs TRBV5-1 and TRBJ2-3, with D unresolved. Germline CDR1 SGHRS, CDR2 YFSETQ. The V gene lost 0 bases and the J gene lost 3 bases, with 5 bases spanning the gap. The CDR3 totals 13 residues. CDR3 region: CASSLARTDTQYF. DNA for the CDR3: TGCGCCAGCAGCTTGGCCAGGACAGATACGCAGTATTTT. Full variable domain (missing parts from reference TRBV5-1 and TRBJ2-3): KAGVTQTPRYLIKTRGQQVTLSCSPISGHRSVSWYQQTPGQGLQFLFEYFSETQRNKGNFPGRFSGRQFSNSRSEMNVSTLELGDSALYLCASSLARTDTQYFGPGTRLTVL.

This clone was counted a few times. Additional DNA sequences in this sample encode the identical CDR3. The rearrangement uses TRBV20-1 and TRBJ2-3; D unclear. This CDR3 spans 11 amino acids. Trimming took 5 bases from V and 4 from J, leaving 7 bases between them. Germline lookup yields CDR1 DFQATT and CDR2 SNEGSKA (reference sequence). CDR3 bases: TGCAGTGCTTCCCCTTCAGATACGCAGTATTTT. This translates into CSASPSDTQYF.

This clone has just a few counts. The V gene is TRBV6-5, the J gene TRBJ1-1; 9 bases match TRBD1. V was clipped by 6 bases and J by 8 bases; unmatched bases: 4. CDR3 length: 12 amino acids. Germline lookup yields CDR1 MNHEY and CDR2 SVGAGI. CDR3 coding DNA: TGTGCCAGCAGCCGAGGACAGGGGGAAGCTTTCTTT. It specifies CASSRGQGEAFF.

The V and J genes are TRBV6-5 and TRBJ1-1; possible D gene TRBD1, 5 bases. V was clipped by 6 bases and J by 2 bases, with 16 bases between them. The CDR3 totals 15 residues. The germline V gene has CDR1 MNHEY and CDR2 SVGAGI. The CDR3 DNA sequence: TGTGCCAGCAGGTATGACAGAAGTAGAAACACTGAAGCTTTCTTT. Translated, it gives CASRYDRSRNTEAFF.

This clone has just a few counts. V usage is TRBV9 and J usage is TRBJ1-2; 9 bases line up with TRBD1. Trimming took 3 bases from V and 5 from J; bases not matched to a gene: 5. The CDR3 is 14 amino acids. Per the germline V gene, CDR1 is SGDLS and CDR2 is YYNGEE. CDR3 in amino acids: CASSAGQGMYGYTF. In nucleotides, the CDR3 is TGTGCCAGCAGCGCCGGACAGGGGATGTATGGCTACACCTTC.

The chain joins TRBV19 to TRBJ2-4; D is unclear. Looked up from germline, CDR1 is LNHDA and CDR2 is SQIVND (reference sequence). CDR3 size: 14 residues. Trimming pared 6 bases from V and 6 bases from J, leaving 15 bases between. CDR3 loop: CASSTSGGSNIQYF. The CDR3 DNA reads TGTGCCAGTAGCACCTCGGGTGGGTCAAACATTCAGTACTTC.

The sample holds a few counts of this clone. The chain uses TRBV19 and TRBJ2-1; perhaps TRBD2 as D (5 bases). The ends were cut back, 5 bases at V and 4 bases at J, with 6 bases in the middle. Germline CDR1 LNHDA, CDR2 SQIVND (reference sequence). This CDR3 region has 12 residues. CDR3 in DNA: TGTGCCAGTAGTCGAGGGTACAATGAGCAGTTCTTC. It specifies CASSRGYNEQFF.

The V and J genes are TRBV10-3 and TRBJ2-2; D gene uncertain. Germline CDR1 ENHRY, CDR2 SYGVKD. The length of the CDR3 is 13 residues. V gave up 4 bases and J gave up 1 base, with 4 bases separating them. For the CDR3, the DNA is TGTGCCATCAGTGGACAGAACACCGGGGAGCTGTTTTTT. Translating gives CAISGQNTGELFF.

This clone has a handful of counts. The J gene is TRBJ2-5, the V gene TRBV14, with D possibly being TRBD2 (6 bases). Germline CDR1 reads SGHDN; CDR2 reads FVKESK. V was clipped by 5 bases and J by 3 bases, with 13 bases between them. There are 14 residues in the CDR3. The CDR3 DNA follows: TGTGCCAGCAGCGTCCGGGACTTTAAAGAGACCCAGTACTTC. Amino acid sequence: CASSVRDFKETQYF.

This clone has only a few counts. This chain connects TRBV5-4 to TRBJ2-1, with 9 positions matching TRBD2. The junction had 8 bases not matched to a gene; V was cut back by 1 base and J by 6 bases. This CDR3 contains 16 residues. Germline lookup yields CDR1 SGHNT and CDR2 YYREEE (reference sequence). This CDR3 is CASSLRAGGPINEQFF. For the CDR3, the DNA is TGTGCCAGCAGCTTGCGGGCGGGGGGGCCAATCAATGAGCAGTTCTTC.

This sequence joins TRBV7-8 and TRBJ2-7; either TRBD1 or TRBD2 may supply D (5 bases each). Germline CDR1 SGHVS, CDR2 FQNEAQ. This CDR3 region has 15 residues. Trimming stripped 1 base from V and 0 bases from J, with 10 bases between. The CDR3 bases are TGTGCCAGCAGCTTAGACAGGACTTACTCCTACGAGCAGTACTTC. This translates into CASSLDRTYSYEQYF.

The chain joins TRBV19 to TRBJ1-2; D is ambiguous. CDR3 size: 12 residues. Trimming took 5 bases from V and 5 from J, leaving 9 bases between them. CDR1 and CDR2 (germline): LNHDA, SQIVND (reference sequence). The DNA of the CDR3 is TGTGCCAGTAGTCCAAGGCAATATGGCTACACCTTC. Protein: CASSPRQYGYTF. The entire variable domain, with the rest obtained from reference TRBV19 and TRBJ1-2, is as follows: DGGITQSPKYLFRKEGQNVTLSCEQNLNHDAMYWYRQDPGQGLRLIYYSQIVNDFQKGDIAEGYSVSREKKESFPLTVTSAQKNPTAFYLCASSPRQYGYTFGSGTRLTVV.

This clone was picked up a small number of times. The J gene is TRBJ2-2, the V gene TRBV6-5, with D maybe TRBD2 (5 bases). Looked up from germline, CDR1 is MNHEY and CDR2 is SVGAGI. The CDR3 totals 14 residues. V was shortened by 5 bases and J by 7 bases, with 14 bases between the two germline ends. The CDR3 protein is CASSAGGSSGELFF. The CDR3 region has the DNA TGTGCCAGCAGTGCCGGTGGGAGTAGCGGGGAGCTGTTTTTT.

There are a few counts of this clone. This chain connects TRBV4-3 to TRBJ1-1; 7 positions agree with TRBD1. Germline V lookup: CDR1 LGHNA, CDR2 YSLEER. J gave up 1 base and V 0 bases, and 2 bases lay outside the gene matches. The CDR3 has 15 amino acids. The CDR3 coding sequence is TGCGCCAGCAGCCAAGAGGGACAGCGGAACACTGAAGCTTTCTTT. This translates into CASSQEGQRNTEAFF.

This clone was observed a few times. V usage is TRBV10-3 and J usage is TRBJ2-7; D is uncertain. Germline lookup yields CDR1 ENHRY and CDR2 SYGVKD. This CDR3 region has 13 residues. V lost 7 bases and J lost 5, with 15 bases in between. CDR3 sequence reads: CAITPGPPDEQYF. The DNA for the CDR3 is TGTGCCATCACCCCAGGCCCCCCGGACGAGCAGTACTTC.

The rearrangement joins TRBV7-3 to TRBJ1-2, with TRBD1 identical over 8 bases. Germline loops: CDR1 SGHTA, CDR2 FQGTGA. The CDR3 is 15 residues long. J was trimmed by 8 bases and V by 5 bases; bases with no gene match: 13. The CDR3 region is CASSRTGTSLRGYTF. The CDR3 DNA is TGTGCCAGCAGCAGGACAGGGACTTCTTTACGGGGCTACACCTTC.

This chain connects TRBV25-1 to TRBJ2-1; 7 bases are shared with TRBD1. The germline gives CDR1 MGHDK, CDR2 SYGVNS. The length of the CDR3 is 17 residues. V dropped 1 base and J dropped 2; count of bases not matched to a gene: 8. For the CDR3, the DNA is TGTGCCAGCAGTGAATTAGGCGGACAGGTTGCCTACAATGAGCAGTTCTTC. Translated: CASSELGGQVAYNEQFF.

V gene TRBV18 combines with J gene TRBJ2-3, with 10 positions matching TRBD1. The CDR3 spans 16 residues. Germline values: CDR1 KGHSH, CDR2 LQKENI. The V gene end was trimmed by 0 bases and the J gene end by 4 bases; junction bases not matched to a gene: 4. DNA of the CDR3: TGTGCCAGCTCACCACCGTGGACAGGGGGTCCAGATACGCAGTATTTT. Protein: CASSPPWTGGPDTQYF.

The chain links TRBV30 to TRBJ2-1, with a possible D match to TRBD2 (5 bases). V was shortened by 0 bases and J by 4 bases, with 13 bases between the two germline ends. The CDR3 spans 15 residues. Germline V gene data show CDR1 as GTSNPN and CDR2 as SVGIG (reference sequence). This CDR3 reads CAWSVPGRLYNEQFF. In DNA, the CDR3 is TGTGCCTGGAGTGTCCCGGGGAGATTATACAATGAGCAGTTCTTC. Full variable domain (outside the CDR3, taken from reference TRBV30 and TRBJ2-1): SQTIHQWPATLVQPVGSPLSLECTVEGTSNPNLYWYRQAAGRGLQLLFYSVGIGQISSEVPQNLSASRPQDRQFILSSKKLLLSDSGFYLCAWSVPGRLYNEQFFGPGTRLTVL.